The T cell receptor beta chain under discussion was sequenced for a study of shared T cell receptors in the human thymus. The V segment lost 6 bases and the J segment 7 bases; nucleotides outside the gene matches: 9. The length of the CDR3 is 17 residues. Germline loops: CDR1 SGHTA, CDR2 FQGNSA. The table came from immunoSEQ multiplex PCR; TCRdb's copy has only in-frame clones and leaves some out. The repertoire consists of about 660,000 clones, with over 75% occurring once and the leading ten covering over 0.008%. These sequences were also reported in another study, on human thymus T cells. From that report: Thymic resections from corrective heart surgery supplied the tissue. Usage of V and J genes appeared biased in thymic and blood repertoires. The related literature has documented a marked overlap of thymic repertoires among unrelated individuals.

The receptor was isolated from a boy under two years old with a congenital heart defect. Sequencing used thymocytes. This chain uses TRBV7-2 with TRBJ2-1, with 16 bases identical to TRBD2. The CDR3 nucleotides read TGTGCCAGCAGTTCCGGGACTAGCGGGAGGGCCGGTAATGAGCAGTTCTTC. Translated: CASSSGTSGRAGNEQFF.